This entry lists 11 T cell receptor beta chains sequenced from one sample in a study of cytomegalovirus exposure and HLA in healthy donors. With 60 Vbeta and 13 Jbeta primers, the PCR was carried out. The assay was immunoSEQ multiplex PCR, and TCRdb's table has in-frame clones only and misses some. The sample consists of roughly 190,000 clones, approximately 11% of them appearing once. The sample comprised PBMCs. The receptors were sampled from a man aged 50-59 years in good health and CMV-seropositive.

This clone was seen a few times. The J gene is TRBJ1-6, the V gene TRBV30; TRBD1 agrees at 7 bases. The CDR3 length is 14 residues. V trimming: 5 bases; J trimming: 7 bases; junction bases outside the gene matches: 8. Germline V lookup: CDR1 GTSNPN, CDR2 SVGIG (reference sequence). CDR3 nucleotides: TGTGCCTGGCTACACCGGGACAGCAATTCACCCCTCCACTTT. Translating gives CAWLHRDSNSPLHF.

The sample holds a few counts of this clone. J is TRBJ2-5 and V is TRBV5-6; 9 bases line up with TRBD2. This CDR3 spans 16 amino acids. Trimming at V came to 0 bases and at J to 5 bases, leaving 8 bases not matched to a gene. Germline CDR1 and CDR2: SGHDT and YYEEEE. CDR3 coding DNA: TGTGCCAGCAGCTTGGAAGCGGGGGGCCTTTGGGAGACCCAGTACTTC. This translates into CASSLEAGGLWETQYF.

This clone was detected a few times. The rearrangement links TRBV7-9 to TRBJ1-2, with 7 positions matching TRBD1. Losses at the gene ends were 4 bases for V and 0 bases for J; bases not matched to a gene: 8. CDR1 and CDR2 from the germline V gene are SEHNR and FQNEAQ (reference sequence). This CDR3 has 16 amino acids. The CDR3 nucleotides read TGTGCCAGCAGCTCACCCGGGACAGAAGCTAACTATGGCTACACCTTC. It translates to CASSSPGTEANYGYTF.

Written as DNA, the CDR3 is TGTGCCAGTAGTATAAGGCATAGGGGGCATGGCACAGATACGCAGTATTTT. Its translation is CASSIRHRGHGTDTQYF. This sequence joins TRBV19 and TRBJ2-3; TRBD1 aligns across 7 bases. V shed 2 bases, J shed 1 base, and the junction held 9 bases outside the gene matches. The CDR3 length is 17 residues. CDR1 is LNHDA, CDR2 SQIVND, per germline (reference sequence). Together with reference TRBV19 and TRBJ2-3, the CDR3 gives the full variable domain: DGGITQSPKYLFRKEGQNVTLSCEQNLNHDAMYWYRQDPGQGLRLIYYSQIVNDFQKGDIAEGYSVSREKKESFPLTVTSAQKNPTAFYLCASSIRHRGHGTDTQYFGPGTRLTVL.

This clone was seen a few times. CDR3 nucleotide sequence: TGCGCCAGCAGCTTGGATAACAGTGGGACCCAGTACTTC. Its protein is CASSLDNSGTQYF. The V call is TRBV5-1, the J call TRBJ2-5; unclear D gene. Per germline, CDR1 SGHRS and CDR2 YFSETQ. Deletions cut 0 bases from V and 7 bases from J, with 10 bases between. CDR3 length equals 13 residues. Drawing the rest from reference TRBV5-1 and TRBJ2-5, the complete variable domain is KAGVTQTPRYLIKTRGQQVTLSCSPISGHRSVSWYQQTPGQGLQFLFEYFSETQRNKGNFPGRFSGRQFSNSRSEMNVSTLELGDSALYLCASSLDNSGTQYFGPGTRLLVL.

The CDR3 loop reads CASSSRGGVEAFF. The CDR3 bases are TGTGCCAGCAGTAGTAGGGGGGGTGTTGAAGCTTTCTTT. The J gene is TRBJ1-1, the V gene TRBV6-5; D is perhaps TRBD1 (6 bases). Germline V CDR1 and CDR2: MNHEY, SVGAGI. Trimming stripped 5 bases from V and 7 bases from J, with 14 bases between. The CDR3 is 13 residues long.

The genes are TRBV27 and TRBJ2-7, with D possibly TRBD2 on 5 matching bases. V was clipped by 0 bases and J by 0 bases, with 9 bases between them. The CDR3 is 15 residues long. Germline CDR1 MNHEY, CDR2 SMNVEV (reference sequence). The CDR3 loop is CASSLSSGDSYEQYV. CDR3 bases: TGTGCCAGCAGTTTATCGTCCGGGGACTCCTACGAGCAGTACGTC.

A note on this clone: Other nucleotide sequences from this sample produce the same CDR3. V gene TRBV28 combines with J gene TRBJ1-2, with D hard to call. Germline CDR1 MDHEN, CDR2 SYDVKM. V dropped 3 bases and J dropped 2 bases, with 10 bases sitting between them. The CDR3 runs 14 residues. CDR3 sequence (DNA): TGTGCCAGCAGTTTGGGCGCAGGCAACTATGGCTACACCTTC. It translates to CASSLGAGNYGYTF.

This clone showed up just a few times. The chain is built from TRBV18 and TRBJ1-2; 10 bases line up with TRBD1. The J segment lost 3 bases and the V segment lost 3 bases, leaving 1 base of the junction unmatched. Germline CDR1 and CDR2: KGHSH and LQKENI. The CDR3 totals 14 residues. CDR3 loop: CASSPDRGDYGYTF. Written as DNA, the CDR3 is TGTGCCAGCTCACCGGACAGGGGGGACTATGGCTACACCTTC.

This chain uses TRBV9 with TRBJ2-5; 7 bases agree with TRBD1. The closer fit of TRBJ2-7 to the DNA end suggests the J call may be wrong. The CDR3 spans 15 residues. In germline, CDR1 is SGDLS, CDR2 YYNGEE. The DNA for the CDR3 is TGTGCCAGCAGCGTAGGGACAGGAGTAAGCTACGAGCAGTACTTC. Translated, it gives CASSVGTGVSYEQYF.

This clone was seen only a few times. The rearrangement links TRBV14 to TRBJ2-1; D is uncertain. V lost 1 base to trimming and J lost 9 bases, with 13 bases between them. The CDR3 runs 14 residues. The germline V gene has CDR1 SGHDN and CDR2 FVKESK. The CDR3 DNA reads TGTGCCAGCAGCCAAGTACTTCAGGTGGCTGAGCAGTTCTTC. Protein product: CASSQVLQVAEQFF.